Listed below are T cell receptor beta chains from one sample, sequenced in a study of T-cell memory formation after mild COVID-19. One entry per CDR3 protein results from TCRdb running MiXCR on the 5' RACE reads. The data hold about 270,000 distinct CDR3 sequences, with around 17% observed a single time. Sequenced: PBMCs or a T cell subset sorted from them (not recorded which). These receptors all stem from a man between 18 and 35 years old who had mild COVID-19 (a few samples of this study predate the infection). Cell type and time point are not known. Both conserved end residues are part of each CDR3. D genes are given only for firm matches. Only some rows state a clone size, as once, few, many or a class for expanded clones.

V	size	length	J	D	CDR3	DNA
TRBV12-5	few	16	TRBJ2-3	-	CASGLADKASTDTQYF	TGTGCTAGTGGTTTGGCGGATAAAGCTAGCACAGATACGCAGTATTTT
TRBV6-5	-	13	TRBJ2-1	-	CASRPTDYNEQFF	TGTGCCAGCAGGCCAACGGACTACAATGAGCAGTTCTTC
TRBV12-3/TRBV12-4	-	13	TRBJ2-5	-	CASSGTLQETQYF	TGTGCCAGCAGTGGGACCCTCCAAGAGACCCAGTACTTC
TRBV12-3/TRBV12-4	-	17	TRBJ2-1	-	CASSSSQAGIPYNEQFF	TGTGCCAGCAGTTCGTCGCAGGCCGGAATACCCTACAATGAGCAGTTCTTC
TRBV6-2/TRBV6-3	-	15	TRBJ1-5	-	CASSLQGMGDQPQHF	TGTGCCAGCAGTCTGCAGGGTATGGGCGATCAGCCCCAGCATTTT
TRBV12-3/TRBV12-4	-	15	TRBJ2-5	TRBD2	CASTEGTSGQETQYF	TGTGCCAGCACCGAAGGGACTAGCGGGCAAGAGACCCAGTACTTC
TRBV2	-	14	TRBJ2-1	TRBD2	CASSGGTSVHEQFF	TGTGCCAGCAGTGGAGGGACTAGCGTCCATGAGCAGTTCTTC
TRBV6-2/TRBV6-3	-	13	TRBJ2-2	-	CASRRSDTGELFF	TGTGCCAGCAGGCGTAGTGACACCGGGGAGCTGTTTTTT
TRBV10-3	many	13	TRBJ2-3	-	CATLASSTDTQYF	TGTGCCACCCTAGCGTCAAGCACAGATACGCAGTATTTT
TRBV2	many	13	TRBJ2-5	-	CASSNRGGETQYF	TGTGCCAGCAGTAACAGGGGAGGAGAGACCCAGTACTTC
TRBV11-2	-	16	TRBJ2-1	-	CASSSAGTSTGRGQFF	TGTGCCAGCAGCTCGGCCGGGACATCAACCGGTCGGGGGCAGTTCTTC
TRBV9	-	15	TRBJ2-1	-	CASSVDEGFLNEQFF	TGTGCCAGCAGCGTAGATGAGGGGTTTCTCAATGAGCAGTTCTTC
TRBV6-2/TRBV6-3	few	11	TRBJ2-7	-	CASRTPGEQYF	TGTGCCAGCAGAACTCCCGGGGAGCAGTACTTC
TRBV20-1	few	16	TRBJ2-5	-	CSARGRKFPYQETQYF	TGCAGTGCTAGAGGAAGAAAGTTTCCGTACCAAGAGACCCAGTACTTC
TRBV4-1	many	14	TRBJ2-7	-	CASSEGSAGYEQYF	TGCGCCAGCAGTGAGGGGTCAGCGGGTTACGAGCAGTACTTC
TRBV21-1	-	14	TRBJ2-4	-	CASSKLATKNIQYF	TGTGCCAGCAGCAAACTAGCGACCAAAAACATTCAGTACTTC
TRBV6-2/TRBV6-3	-	17	TRBJ1-2	-	CASSDPRGTSANYGYTF	TGTGCCAGCAGTGACCCCAGGGGAACCTCCGCTAACTATGGCTACACCTTC
TRBV4-3	few	15	TRBJ2-2	-	CASSLGHELPGELFF	TGCGCCAGCAGCCTGGGACATGAATTGCCCGGGGAGCTGTTTTTT
TRBV24-1	few	16	TRBJ2-1	TRBD2	CATSDFGIAGSNEQFF	TGTGCCACCAGTGATTTCGGGATAGCGGGGTCCAATGAGCAGTTCTTC
TRBV20-1	-	13	TRBJ1-2	-	CSARDRRDYGYTF	TGCAGTGCTAGAGATCGGAGGGATTATGGCTACACCTTC
TRBV7-9	-	14	TRBJ1-1	-	CASSSLGLIPEAFF	TGTGCCAGCAGCTCCCTAGGACTTATCCCTGAAGCTTTCTTT
TRBV12-3/TRBV12-4	few	13	TRBJ1-2	-	CASRLGWIRGYTF	TGTGCCAGCAGGCTAGGGTGGATTCGTGGCTACACCTTC
TRBV6-2/TRBV6-3	-	15	TRBJ2-1	TRBD2	CASSYSSGEYNEQFF	TGTGCCAGCAGTTACTCGAGCGGGGAGTACAATGAGCAGTTCTTC
TRBV9	few	13	TRBJ1-2	-	CASSNGANYGYTF	TGTGCCAGCAGTAACGGAGCTAACTATGGCTACACCTTC
TRBV12-3/TRBV12-4	few	16	TRBJ2-5	TRBD2	CASSPDSGFGGETQYF	TGTGCCAGCAGTCCCGATTCGGGATTCGGGGGGGAGACCCAGTACTTC
TRBV5-1	many	17	TRBJ2-1	-	CASSLSRDTILVNEQFF	TGCGCCAGCAGCCTCAGCCGGGACACAATATTGGTAAATGAGCAGTTCTTC
TRBV6-5	few	16	TRBJ2-1	-	CASSPDPRQNYNEQFF	TGTGCCAGCAGTCCCGACCCTCGACAGAATTACAATGAGCAGTTCTTC
TRBV24-1	-	14	TRBJ1-5	-	CATSDPSGNQPQHF	TGTGCCACCAGTGATCCCTCGGGCAATCAGCCCCAGCATTTT
TRBV5-6	-	16	TRBJ2-2	TRBD2	CASSSGLAGITGELFF	TGTGCCAGCAGCTCGGGACTAGCGGGGATCACCGGGGAGCTGTTTTTT
TRBV6-2/TRBV6-3	few	11	TRBJ2-7	-	CASSYRNEQYF	TGTGCCAGCAGTTACCGAAACGAGCAGTACTTC
TRBV20-1	few	13	TRBJ1-1	-	CSARELGNTEAFF	TGCAGTGCTAGAGAATTAGGGAACACTGAAGCTTTCTTT
TRBV3-1	-	16	TRBJ2-1	TRBD2	CASSQEASGVYNEQFF	TGTGCCAGCAGCCAAGAAGCTAGCGGCGTATACAATGAGCAGTTCTTC
TRBV6-1	-	15	TRBJ2-1	TRBD1	CASRKGQAIYNEQFF	TGTGCCAGCAGGAAGGGACAGGCCATATACAATGAGCAGTTCTTC
TRBV7-2	few	15	TRBJ1-1	TRBD1	CASSTSHRGHTEAFF	TGTGCCAGCAGCACCTCTCACAGGGGCCACACTGAAGCTTTCTTT
TRBV5-1	-	16	TRBJ2-3	-	CASSSTDIPYTDTQYF	TGCGCCAGCAGCTCCACGGACATCCCTTACACAGATACGCAGTATTTT
TRBV7-6	-	15	TRBJ2-1	TRBD2	CASSLFRGEPHEQFF	TGTGCCAGCAGCTTGTTCCGGGGGGAACCCCATGAGCAGTTCTTC
TRBV15	few	14	TRBJ2-5	-	CATSRDWSQETQYF	TGTGCCACCAGCAGAGATTGGTCCCAAGAGACCCAGTACTTC
TRBV5-1	many	12	TRBJ1-1	-	CASSLVGSEAFF	TGCGCCAGCAGCTTGGTGGGCAGTGAAGCTTTCTTT
TRBV7-6	-	12	TRBJ2-7	-	CASSRTGYEQYF	TGTGCCAGCAGCCGAACCGGTTACGAGCAGTACTTC
TRBV5-1	-	19	TRBJ2-7	-	CASSLDIRDSHRKRSEQYF	TGCGCCAGCAGCTTGGATATACGGGACTCACACCGCAAACGTTCCGAGCAGTACTTC
TRBV20-1	-	14	TRBJ1-1	-	CSARPTGRNTEAFF	TGCAGTGCTAGGCCTACAGGGAGGAACACTGAAGCTTTCTTT
TRBV28	-	17	TRBJ2-5	TRBD2	CASSLGLAGGKVETQYF	TGTGCCAGCAGTCTCGGACTAGCGGGGGGTAAGGTGGAGACCCAGTACTTC
TRBV29-1	few	11	TRBJ2-2	-	CSVVRTGELFF	TGCAGCGTTGTTCGCACCGGGGAGCTGTTTTTT
TRBV20-1	-	17	TRBJ1-5	TRBD1	CSAVPGQVFTSNQPQHF	TGCAGTGCTGTACCGGGACAGGTTTTCACGAGCAATCAGCCCCAGCATTTT
TRBV7-9	-	16	TRBJ2-3	-	CASSFNAGARTDTQYF	TGTGCCAGCAGCTTCAACGCGGGGGCCCGCACAGATACGCAGTATTTT
TRBV7-9	few	14	TRBJ1-2	-	CASSAAGQRYGYTF	TGTGCCAGCAGCGCAGCCGGACAGCGCTATGGCTACACCTTC
TRBV3-1	few	15	TRBJ1-6	-	CASSQEWAGRRTLHF	TGTGCCAGCAGCCAAGAGTGGGCAGGGCGGCGGACCCTCCACTTT
TRBV24-1	few	13	TRBJ2-5	-	CATSDGRRETQYF	TGTGCCACCAGTGATGGCAGACGAGAGACCCAGTACTTC
TRBV5-1	-	14	TRBJ2-3	-	CASSLNGGTDTQYF	TGCGCCAGCAGCTTAAATGGAGGCACAGATACGCAGTATTTT